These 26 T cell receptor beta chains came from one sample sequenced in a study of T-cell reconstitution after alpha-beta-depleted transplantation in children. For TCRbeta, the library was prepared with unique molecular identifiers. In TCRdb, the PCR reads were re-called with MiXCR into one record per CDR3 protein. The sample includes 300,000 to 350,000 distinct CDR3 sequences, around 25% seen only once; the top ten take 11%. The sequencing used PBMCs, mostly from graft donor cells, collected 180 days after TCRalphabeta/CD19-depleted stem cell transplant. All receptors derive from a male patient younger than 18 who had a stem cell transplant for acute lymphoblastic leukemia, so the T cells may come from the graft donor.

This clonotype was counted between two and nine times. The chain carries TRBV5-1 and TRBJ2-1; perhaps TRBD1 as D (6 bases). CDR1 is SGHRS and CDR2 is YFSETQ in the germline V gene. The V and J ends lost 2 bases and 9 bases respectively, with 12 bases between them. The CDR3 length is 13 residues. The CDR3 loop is CASSLQGFGEQFF. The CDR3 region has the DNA TGCGCCAGCAGCTTACAGGGTTTCGGTGAGCAGTTCTTC.

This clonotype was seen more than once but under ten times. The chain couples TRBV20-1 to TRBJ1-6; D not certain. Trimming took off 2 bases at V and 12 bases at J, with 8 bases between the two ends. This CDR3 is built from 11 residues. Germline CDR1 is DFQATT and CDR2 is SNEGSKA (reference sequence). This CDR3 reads CSARRNGPLHF. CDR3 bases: TGCAGTGCTAGACGGAACGGACCCCTCCACTTT.

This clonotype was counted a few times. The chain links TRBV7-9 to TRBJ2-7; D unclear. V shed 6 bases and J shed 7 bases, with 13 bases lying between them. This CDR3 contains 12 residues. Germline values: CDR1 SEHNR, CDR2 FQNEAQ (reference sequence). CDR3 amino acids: CASRPALGEQYF. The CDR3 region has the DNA TGTGCCAGCAGGCCCGCCTTAGGAGAGCAGTACTTC.

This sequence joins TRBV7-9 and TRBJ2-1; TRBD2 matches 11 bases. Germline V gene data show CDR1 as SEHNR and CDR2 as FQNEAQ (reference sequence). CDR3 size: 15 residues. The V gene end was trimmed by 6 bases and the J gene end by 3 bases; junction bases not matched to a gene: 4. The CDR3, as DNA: TGTGCCAGCAGGCTAGCGGGAGGTCTCTACAATGAGCAGTTCTTC. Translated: CASRLAGGLYNEQFF.

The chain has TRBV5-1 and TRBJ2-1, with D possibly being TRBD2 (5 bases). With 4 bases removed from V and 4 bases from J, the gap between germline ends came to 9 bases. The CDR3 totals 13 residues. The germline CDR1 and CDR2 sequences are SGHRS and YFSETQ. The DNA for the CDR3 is TGCGCCAGCAGCACCGAGCGGTACAATGAGCAGTTCTTC. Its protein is CASSTERYNEQFF.

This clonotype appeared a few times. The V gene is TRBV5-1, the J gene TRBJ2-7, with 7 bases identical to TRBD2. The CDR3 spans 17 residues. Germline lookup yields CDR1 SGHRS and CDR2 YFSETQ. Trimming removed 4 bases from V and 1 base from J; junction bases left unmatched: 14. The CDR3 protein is CASSPPLRPGGSYEQYF. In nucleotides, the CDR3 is TGCGCCAGCAGCCCCCCCTTACGGCCGGGGGGATCCTACGAGCAGTACTTC. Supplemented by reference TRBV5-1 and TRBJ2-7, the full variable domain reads KAGVTQTPRYLIKTRGQQVTLSCSPISGHRSVSWYQQTPGQGLQFLFEYFSETQRNKGNFPGRFSGRQFSNSRSEMNVSTLELGDSALYLCASSPPLRPGGSYEQYFGPGTRLTVT.

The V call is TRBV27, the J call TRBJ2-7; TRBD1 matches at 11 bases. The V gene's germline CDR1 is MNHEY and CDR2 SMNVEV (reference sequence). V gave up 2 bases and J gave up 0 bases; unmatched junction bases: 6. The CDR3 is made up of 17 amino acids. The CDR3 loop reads CASSLSGDRGYSYEQYF. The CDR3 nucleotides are TGTGCCAGCAGTTTAAGCGGGGACAGGGGGTACTCCTACGAGCAGTACTTC.

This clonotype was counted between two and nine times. DNA for the CDR3: TGTGCCAGCAGCTTAGCCTCCGGGACGGGCTCCTACGAGCAGTACTTC. It specifies CASSLASGTGSYEQYF. This chain links TRBV7-2 with TRBJ2-7, with D tentatively TRBD1 or TRBD2 (5 bases each). Trimming cost V 0 bases and J 0 bases, with 12 bases left between them. Germline CDR1 SGHTA, CDR2 FQGNSA. CDR3 length: 16 amino acids.

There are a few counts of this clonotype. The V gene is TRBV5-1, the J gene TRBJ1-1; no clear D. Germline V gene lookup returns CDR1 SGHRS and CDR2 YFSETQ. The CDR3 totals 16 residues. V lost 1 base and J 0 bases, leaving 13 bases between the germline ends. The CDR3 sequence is CASSLLIWQLNTEAFF. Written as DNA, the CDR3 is TGCGCCAGCAGCTTGTTAATTTGGCAGCTGAACACTGAAGCTTTCTTT.

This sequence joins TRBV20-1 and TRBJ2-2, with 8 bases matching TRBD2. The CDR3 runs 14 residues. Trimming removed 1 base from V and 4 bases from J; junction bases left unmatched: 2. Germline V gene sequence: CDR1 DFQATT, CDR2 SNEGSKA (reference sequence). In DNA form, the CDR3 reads TGCAGTGCTAGAGTAGGGACTAGCACCGGGGAGCTGTTTTTT. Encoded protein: CSARVGTSTGELFF.

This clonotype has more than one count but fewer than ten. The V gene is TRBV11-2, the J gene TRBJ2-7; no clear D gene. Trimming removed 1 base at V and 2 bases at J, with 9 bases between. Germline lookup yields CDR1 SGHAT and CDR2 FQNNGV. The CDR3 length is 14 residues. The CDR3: CASSLAGAPYEQYF. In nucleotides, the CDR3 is TGTGCCAGCAGCTTAGCAGGAGCTCCCTACGAGCAGTACTTC. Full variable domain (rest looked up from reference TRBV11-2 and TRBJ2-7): EAGVAQSPRYKIIEKRQSVAFWCNPISGHATLYWYQQILGQGPKLLIQFQNNGVVDDSQLPKDRFSAERLKGVDSTLKIQPAKLEDSAVYLCASSLAGAPYEQYFGPGTRLTVT.

The DNA for the CDR3 is TGTGCCAGCAGTCCAGGACACCCGAACACCGGGGAGCTGTTTTTT. Translated: CASSPGHPNTGELFF. V usage is TRBV12-3 or TRBV12-4 and J usage is TRBJ2-2; possibly TRBD1 for D (5 bases). V was clipped by 5 bases and J by 0 bases, with 10 bases between them. The CDR3 extends over 15 amino acids.

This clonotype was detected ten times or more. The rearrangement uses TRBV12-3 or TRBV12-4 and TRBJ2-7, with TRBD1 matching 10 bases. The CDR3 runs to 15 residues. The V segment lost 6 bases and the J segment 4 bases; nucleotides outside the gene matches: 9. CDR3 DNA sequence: TGTGCCAGCAGCGTGAGGGGACAGGGGTTGTACGAGCAGTACTTC. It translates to CASSVRGQGLYEQYF.

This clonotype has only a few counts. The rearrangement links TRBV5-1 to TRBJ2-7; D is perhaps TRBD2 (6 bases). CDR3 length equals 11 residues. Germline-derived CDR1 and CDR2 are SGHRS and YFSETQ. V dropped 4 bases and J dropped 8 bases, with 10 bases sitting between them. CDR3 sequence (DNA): TGCGCCAGCAGCATTCGGGAGAAGCAGTACTTC. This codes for CASSIREKQYF. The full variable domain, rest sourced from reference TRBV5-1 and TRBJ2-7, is KAGVTQTPRYLIKTRGQQVTLSCSPISGHRSVSWYQQTPGQGLQFLFEYFSETQRNKGNFPGRFSGRQFSNSRSEMNVSTLELGDSALYLCASSIREKQYFGPGTRLTVT.

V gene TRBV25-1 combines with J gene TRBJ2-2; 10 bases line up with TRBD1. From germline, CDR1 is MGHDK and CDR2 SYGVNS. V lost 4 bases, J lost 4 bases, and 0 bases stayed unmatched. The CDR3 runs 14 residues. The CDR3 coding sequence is TGTGCCAGCAGTGGGACAGGGGGCACCGGGGAGCTGTTTTTT. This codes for CASSGTGGTGELFF.

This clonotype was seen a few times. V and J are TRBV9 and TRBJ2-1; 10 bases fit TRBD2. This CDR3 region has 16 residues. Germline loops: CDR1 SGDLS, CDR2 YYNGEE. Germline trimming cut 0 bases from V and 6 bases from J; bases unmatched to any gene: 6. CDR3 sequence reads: CASSVVGTSEANEQFF. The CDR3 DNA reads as TGTGCCAGCAGCGTAGTGGGGACTAGCGAGGCCAATGAGCAGTTCTTC.

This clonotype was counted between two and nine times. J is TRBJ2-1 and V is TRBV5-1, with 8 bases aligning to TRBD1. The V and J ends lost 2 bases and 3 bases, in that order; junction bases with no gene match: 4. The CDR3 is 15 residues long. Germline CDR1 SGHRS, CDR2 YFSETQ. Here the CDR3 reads CASSLWTGLYNEQFF. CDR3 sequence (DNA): TGCGCCAGCAGCTTATGGACAGGGCTCTACAATGAGCAGTTCTTC.

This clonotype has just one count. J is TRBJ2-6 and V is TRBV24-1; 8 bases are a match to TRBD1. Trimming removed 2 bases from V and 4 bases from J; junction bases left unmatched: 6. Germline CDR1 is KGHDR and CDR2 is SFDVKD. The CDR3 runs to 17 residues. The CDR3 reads CATSDSGQGTGANVLTF. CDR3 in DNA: TGTGCCACCAGTGATTCCGGACAGGGTACCGGGGCCAACGTCCTGACTTTC.

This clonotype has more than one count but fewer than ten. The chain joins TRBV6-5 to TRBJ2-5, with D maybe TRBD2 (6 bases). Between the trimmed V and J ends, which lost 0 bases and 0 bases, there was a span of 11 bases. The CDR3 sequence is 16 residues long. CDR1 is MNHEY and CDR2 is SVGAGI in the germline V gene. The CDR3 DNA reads TGTGCCAGCAGTTACTCGGTCGGAGGGTACCAAGAGACCCAGTACTTC. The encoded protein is CASSYSVGGYQETQYF.

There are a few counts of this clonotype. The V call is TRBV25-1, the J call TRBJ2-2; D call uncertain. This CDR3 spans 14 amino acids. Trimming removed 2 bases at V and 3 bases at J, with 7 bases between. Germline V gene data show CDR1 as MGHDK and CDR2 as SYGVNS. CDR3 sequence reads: CASSEELYTGELFF. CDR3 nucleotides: TGTGCCAGCAGTGAAGAACTGTACACCGGGGAGCTGTTTTTT.

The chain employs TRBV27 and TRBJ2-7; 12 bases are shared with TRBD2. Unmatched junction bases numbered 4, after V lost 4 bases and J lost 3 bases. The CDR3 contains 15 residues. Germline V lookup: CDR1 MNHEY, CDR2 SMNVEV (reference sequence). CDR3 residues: CASSSGLAGNYEQYF. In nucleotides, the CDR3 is TGTGCCAGCAGTTCCGGACTAGCGGGGAACTACGAGCAGTACTTC.

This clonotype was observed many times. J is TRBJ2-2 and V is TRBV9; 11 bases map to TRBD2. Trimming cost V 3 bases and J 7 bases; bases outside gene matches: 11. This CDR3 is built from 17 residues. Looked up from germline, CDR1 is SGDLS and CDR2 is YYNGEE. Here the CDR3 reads CASSGPGLAAGGGELFF. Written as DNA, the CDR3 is TGTGCCAGCAGCGGGCCGGGACTAGCGGCAGGAGGCGGGGAGCTGTTTTTT.

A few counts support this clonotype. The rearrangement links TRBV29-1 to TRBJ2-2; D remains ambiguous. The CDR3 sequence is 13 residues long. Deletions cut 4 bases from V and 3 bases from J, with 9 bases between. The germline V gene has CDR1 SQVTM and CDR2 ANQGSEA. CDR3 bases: TGCAGCGTTGGACGGCCTTACACCGGGGAGCTGTTTTTT. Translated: CSVGRPYTGELFF.

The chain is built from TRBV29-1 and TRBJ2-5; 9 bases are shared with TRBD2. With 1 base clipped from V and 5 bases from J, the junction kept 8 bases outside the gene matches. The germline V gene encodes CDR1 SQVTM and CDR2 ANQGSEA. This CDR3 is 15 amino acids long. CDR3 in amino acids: CSVEGLGTSRETQYF. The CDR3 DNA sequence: TGCAGCGTTGAAGGTCTGGGGACTAGCCGTGAGACCCAGTACTTC.

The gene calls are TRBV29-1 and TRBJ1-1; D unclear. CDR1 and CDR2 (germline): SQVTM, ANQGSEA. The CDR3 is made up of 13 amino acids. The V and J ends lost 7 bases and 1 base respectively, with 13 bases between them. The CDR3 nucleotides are TGCAGCGCCTTGGGAACAACGAACACTGAAGCTTTCTTT. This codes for CSALGTTNTEAFF.

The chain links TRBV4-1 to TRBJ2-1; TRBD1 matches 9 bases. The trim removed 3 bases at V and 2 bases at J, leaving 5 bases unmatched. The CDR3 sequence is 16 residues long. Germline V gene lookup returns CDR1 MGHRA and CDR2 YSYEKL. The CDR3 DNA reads TGCGCCAGCAGCCAGGGACAGGGAGCGGCCTACAATGAGCAGTTCTTC. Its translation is CASSQGQGAAYNEQFF.